This T cell receptor (beta chain) was recorded in a study of post-analysis software for immune sequencing data. The authors incorporated unique molecular identifiers into the TCR beta cDNA libraries. T cells numbering about 0.9 to 11 million yielded cDNA molecules that totaled about 500,000. TCRdb re-analysed the PCR reads in MiXCR, keeping a single row per CDR3 protein. The data contain roughly 570,000 distinct CDR3 sequences, around 34% of them seen just once; the ten biggest clones take up about 6%. Of note for this clonotype: Its antigen is not identified.

Findings and caveats of the study: In patients, TRBV5-6, TRBV5-1 and TRBV20-1 belonged to five TRBV segments found more frequently than in controls. F measure showed strong co-clustering of same-batch samples. Those with multiple sclerosis, the patient group, showed significantly lower normalized Chao1 diversity than controls.

The CDR3 runs 16 residues. Trimming pared 3 bases from V and 3 bases from J, leaving 18 bases between. Germline assignment: CDR1 SGHDT and CDR2 YYEEEE. The chain recombines TRBV5-6 with TRBJ1-1; weak D call: TRBD1 (6 bases). This sequence originates from a girl aged 2-17 years with multiple sclerosis. The specimen sequenced was blood. The CDR3 DNA reads as TGTGCCAGCAGCTCTACATACAGGGAAGGAGACACTGAAGCTTTCTTT. As protein: CASSSTYREGDTEAFF.